Listed here are 16 T cell receptor beta chains from one sample, sequenced in a study of identical twins. A single record per CDR3 protein comes from TCRdb applying MiXCR to the 5' RACE reads. The table records 1.5 million or so distinct CDR3 sequences, about 31% of them present only once. The sample consisted of cord blood. Receptors were obtained from a newborn girl in good health.

The rearrangement uses TRBV7-2 and TRBJ1-2; the match to TRBD1 covers 8 bases. There are 16 residues in the CDR3. V shed 0 bases, J shed 5 bases, and the junction held 8 bases outside the gene matches. Germline loops: CDR1 SGHTA, CDR2 FQGNSA. The CDR3 bases are TGTGCCAGCAGCTTAGCCCCGGGACAGGCGAATTATGGCTACACCTTC. It translates to CASSLAPGQANYGYTF.

As concerns this clonotype: Compared with germline, one end of the junction differs, possibly owing to a read error. V gene TRBV6-1 combines with J gene TRBJ1-2; D is undetermined. Looked up from germline, CDR1 is MNHNS and CDR2 is SASEGT. This CDR3 has 12 amino acids. Here the CDR3 reads CANSEFGYGYTF. DNA for the CDR3: TGTGCCAACAGTGAATTCGGATATGGCTACACCTTC.

The rearrangement uses TRBV6-1 and TRBJ1-4, with a possible D match to TRBD1 (6 bases). Between the trimmed V and J ends, which lost 5 bases and 3 bases, there was a span of 16 bases. The CDR3 contains 16 residues. CDR1 MNHNS and CDR2 SASEGT come from the germline V gene. The CDR3 region is CASSSRGGGPNEKLFF. CDR3 in DNA: TGTGCCAGCAGTTCCCGAGGGGGGGGCCCTAATGAAAAACTGTTTTTT.

The rearrangement joins TRBV20-1 to TRBJ2-3; TRBD2 agrees at 8 bases. Trimming took 5 bases from V and 2 from J; bases not matched to a gene: 9. The CDR3 has 15 amino acids. In germline, CDR1 is DFQATT, CDR2 SNEGSKA (reference sequence). The CDR3 loop reads CSAGKTSALTDTQYF. CDR3 DNA: TGCAGTGCTGGAAAGACTAGCGCCCTCACAGATACGCAGTATTTT.

This clonotype was found many times. This chain connects TRBV6-1 to TRBJ1-2; D is perhaps TRBD1 (5 bases). CDR3 length equals 12 residues. Germline values: CDR1 MNHNS, CDR2 SASEGT. The V and J ends lost 0 bases and 8 bases respectively, with 7 bases between them. The CDR3 sequence: CASSEAGVGYTF. CDR3 in DNA: TGTGCCAGCAGTGAAGCAGGGGTGGGCTACACCTTC.

This clonotype appeared a few times. The chain has TRBV29-1 and TRBJ2-3; 8 bases fit TRBD2. In germline, CDR1 is SQVTM, CDR2 ANQGSEA. This CDR3 contains 15 residues. Unmatched junction bases numbered 7, after V lost 5 bases and J lost 0 bases. The CDR3 reads CSVWERGTSTDTQYF. In nucleotides, the CDR3 is TGCAGCGTTTGGGAGCGGGGGACTAGCACAGATACGCAGTATTTT.

This clonotype was seen only a few times. The rearrangement uses TRBV6-5 and TRBJ2-3; 11 nucleotides match TRBD2. CDR1 and CDR2 from the germline V gene are MNHEY and SVGAGI. J gave up 4 bases and V 6 bases, and 6 bases lay outside the gene matches. CDR3 length equals 15 residues. DNA for the CDR3: TGTGCCAGCAGCCTTAGCGGGAGGGCTCCAGATACGCAGTATTTT. This sequence encodes CASSLSGRAPDTQYF.

The V gene is TRBV7-2, the J gene TRBJ2-3; TRBD2 aligns across 8 bases. Germline loops: CDR1 SGHTA, CDR2 FQGNSA. This CDR3 spans 18 amino acids. V shed 1 base, J shed 5 bases, and the junction held 14 bases outside the gene matches. The CDR3 region has the DNA TGTGCCAGCAGCTTAGTACCAGCGGGAGCGGTGAAGGGAGATACGCAGTATTTT. As protein: CASSLVPAGAVKGDTQYF.

This clonotype came up once. V usage is TRBV20-1 and J usage is TRBJ1-5, with D unclear. Between the trimmed V and J ends, which lost 1 base and 7 bases, there was a span of 8 bases. This CDR3 region has 12 residues. CDR1 is DFQATT, CDR2 SNEGSKA, per germline (reference sequence). DNA of the CDR3: TGCAGTGCTAGAGGGGATTCCCAGCCCCAGCATTTT. Translated, it gives CSARGDSQPQHF.

This sequence joins TRBV20-1 and TRBJ2-7, with D unresolved. Germline values: CDR1 DFQATT, CDR2 SNEGSKA (reference sequence). This CDR3 is 11 amino acids long. Trimming cost V 7 bases and J 4 bases, with 11 bases left between them. CDR3 sequence (DNA): TGCAGTGTACTTAGCCGGTACGAGCAGTACTTC. Protein sequence: CSVLSRYEQYF.

This clonotype was counted between two and nine times. V and J are TRBV20-1 and TRBJ2-4, with 11 nucleotides matching TRBD2. Germline V CDR1 and CDR2: DFQATT, SNEGSKA (reference sequence). V was pared by 6 bases and J by 0 bases, with 7 bases of the junction left unmatched. The CDR3 consists of 16 residues. Written as DNA, the CDR3 is TGCAGTGCCCGATGGACTAGCGGGCTAGCCAAAAACATTCAGTACTTC. This sequence encodes CSARWTSGLAKNIQYF.

The CDR3 DNA reads TGTGCCAGCAGTTTTGGCAGAGGGACCGAGCAGTACTTC. Translated, it gives CASSFGRGTEQYF. The chain carries TRBV12-3 or TRBV12-4 and TRBJ2-7; D possibly matches TRBD1 or TRBD2 (5 bases each). The V gene lost 3 bases and the J gene lost 6 bases, with 12 bases spanning the gap. There are 13 residues in the CDR3.

The chain joins TRBV7-2 to TRBJ1-4; maybe TRBD1 (5 bases). Trimming cost V 9 bases and J 2 bases, with 13 bases left between them. CDR3 length equals 14 residues. CDR1 is SGHTA, CDR2 FQGNSA, per germline. CDR3 nucleotide sequence: TGTGCCAGTAGGGACGAAAGGACTAATGAAAAACTGTTTTTT. Translating gives CASRDERTNEKLFF.

The rearrangement links TRBV5-1 to TRBJ1-1; weak D call: TRBD1 (5 bases). CDR1 and CDR2 from the germline V gene are SGHRS and YFSETQ. This CDR3 has 14 amino acids. The V and J ends lost 2 bases and 10 bases respectively, with 18 bases between them. CDR3 sequence (DNA): TGCGCCAGCAGCTTATTCCCTGTAGGGGCGGGAGCTTTCTTT. As protein: CASSLFPVGAGAFF.

This chain links TRBV27 with TRBJ2-2; tentatively, D is TRBD2 (6 bases). The CDR3 is 14 residues long. Trimming shortened V by 8 bases and J by 4 bases, and 14 bases separated the two germline ends. The germline V gene has CDR1 MNHEY and CDR2 SMNVEV (reference sequence). CDR3 coding DNA: TGTGCCAGCGCCGGGACTTATTCCACCGGGGAGCTGTTTTTT. Protein: CASAGTYSTGELFF.

This chain links TRBV27 with TRBJ2-7; D tentatively fits TRBD1 or TRBD2 (5 bases each). The CDR3 is 14 amino acids. CDR1 is MNHEY, CDR2 SMNVEV, per germline (reference sequence). V was pared by 6 bases and J by 2 bases, with 14 bases between. The CDR3 DNA reads TGTGCCAGCAGAACCCGGGACCAGACCTACGAGCAGTACTTC. Its protein product is CASRTRDQTYEQYF.